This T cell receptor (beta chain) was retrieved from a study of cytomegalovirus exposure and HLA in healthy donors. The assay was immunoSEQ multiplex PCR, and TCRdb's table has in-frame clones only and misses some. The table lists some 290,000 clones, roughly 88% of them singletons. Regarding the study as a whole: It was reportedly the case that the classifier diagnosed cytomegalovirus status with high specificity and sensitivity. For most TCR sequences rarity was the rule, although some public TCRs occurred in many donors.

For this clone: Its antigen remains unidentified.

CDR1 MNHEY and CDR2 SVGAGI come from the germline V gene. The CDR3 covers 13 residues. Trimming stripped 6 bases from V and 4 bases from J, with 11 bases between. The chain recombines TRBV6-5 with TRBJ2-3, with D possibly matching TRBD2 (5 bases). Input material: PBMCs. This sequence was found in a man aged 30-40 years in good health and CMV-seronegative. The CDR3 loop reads CASRLTRADTQYF. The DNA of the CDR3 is TGTGCCAGCAGACTAACTAGGGCAGATACGCAGTATTTT.